A selection of T cell receptor beta chains follows, all from one sample in a study of T cell repertoires in cytomegalovirus infection. What these receptors recognize is not known. TCRdb re-analysed the reads in MiXCR, keeping a single row per CDR3 protein. The table lists about 89,000 distinct CDR3 sequences, about 31% of them singletons. The sequences come from CD8+ T cells from cultured PBMCs, collected from culture after CMV antigen stimulation. These receptors were taken from a human donor in good health (CMV status not recorded). Some clones in this sample may be carry-over from other donors' samples. CDR3s include the opening cysteine and the closing phenylalanine or tryptophan. The D gene is left open where the match is weak. Only some rows state a clone size, as once, few, many or a class for expanded clones.

J: TRBJ1-2
V: TRBV7-6
D: NA
size: few
CDR3: CASSTFLGSRGVTF
DNA: TGTGCCAGCAGCACGTTTCTGGGATCCCGCGGCGTCACCTTC

J: TRBJ2-1
V: TRBV12-3/TRBV12-4
D: TRBD1
size: NA
CDR3: CASSWGQISYNEQFF
DNA: TGTGCCAGCAGTTGGGGACAGATTAGCTACAATGAGCAGTTCTTC

J: TRBJ1-1
V: TRBV5-1
D: TRBD1
size: once
CDR3: CASSTWTGGNEAFF
DNA: TGCGCCAGCAGCACTTGGACAGGGGGAAATGAAGCTTTCTTT

J: TRBJ1-2
V: TRBV20-1
D: NA
size: few
CDR3: CSARDPTGPRQSGYTF
DNA: TGCAGTGCTAGAGATCCGACAGGACCCAGGCAAAGTGGCTACACCTTC

J: TRBJ1-1
V: TRBV11-2
D: NA
size: few
CDR3: CASSLGGDERVEAFF
DNA: TGTGCCAGCAGCTTAGGAGGAGATGAAAGGGTTGAAGCTTTCTTT

J: TRBJ2-3
V: TRBV2
D: NA
size: few
CDR3: CASSNTRDISTSTDTQYF
DNA: TGTGCCAGCAGCAACACCCGGGACATTTCGACTAGCACAGATACGCAGTATTTT

J: TRBJ2-1
V: TRBV7-8
D: NA
size: NA
CDR3: CASSPRSGEQFF
DNA: TGTGCCAGCAGCCCCCGAAGCGGTGAGCAGTTCTTC

J: TRBJ2-7
V: TRBV7-8
D: TRBD1
size: many
CDR3: CASSLVAGGYEQYF
DNA: TGTGCCAGCAGCTTAGTGGCAGGGGGCTACGAGCAGTACTTC

J: TRBJ2-7
V: TRBV4-1
D: NA
size: NA
CDR3: CASSQDGGEAYEQYF
DNA: TGTGCCAGCAGCCAAGATGGCGGGGAGGCCTACGAGCAGTACTTC

J: TRBJ2-7
V: TRBV19
D: TRBD1
size: NA
CDR3: CASSTGTGLYEQYF
DNA: TGTGCCAGTAGTACCGGGACAGGCCTCTACGAGCAGTACTTC

J: TRBJ1-1
V: TRBV6-2/TRBV6-3
D: TRBD1
size: few
CDR3: CASSLTPTGRTEAFF
DNA: TGTGCCAGCAGTCTTACGCCGACAGGGCGCACTGAAGCTTTCTTT

J: TRBJ2-1
V: TRBV7-9
D: NA
size: NA
CDR3: CASSFGVGNEQFF
DNA: TGTGCCAGCAGCTTCGGGGTTGGGAATGAGCAGTTCTTC

J: TRBJ2-7
V: TRBV7-9
D: NA
size: medium-sized
CDR3: CASSSNQDWRYEQYF
DNA: TGTGCCAGCAGCTCAAACCAGGACTGGAGATACGAGCAGTACTTC

J: TRBJ2-7
V: TRBV13
D: TRBD1
size: NA
CDR3: CASSPPGQGTYEQYF
DNA: TGTGCCAGCAGCCCTCCGGGACAGGGTACCTACGAGCAGTACTTC

J: TRBJ1-5
V: TRBV19
D: NA
size: NA
CDR3: CASLGWEGDQPQHF
DNA: TGTGCCAGCCTGGGGTGGGAAGGGGATCAGCCCCAGCATTTT

J: TRBJ2-2
V: TRBV7-9
D: NA
size: many
CDR3: CASSPAGANTGELFF
DNA: TGTGCCAGCAGCCCTGCTGGGGCGAACACCGGGGAGCTGTTTTTT